The 7 T cell receptor beta chains reported below all come from one sample, sequenced in a study of T cell changes during pregnancy in multiple sclerosis. The method was immunoSEQ multiplex PCR; TCRdb's version includes in-frame clones alone and lacks a portion of them. The sample shows some 87,000 clones, over 85% of them seen only once. The sample here was CD4+ T cells from peripheral blood mononuclear cells, taken before pregnancy. All receptors come from a female donor with multiple sclerosis, enrolled in a pregnancy study.

The chain is built from TRBV11-3 and TRBJ2-7, with D unclear. The V and J ends lost 2 bases and 2 bases respectively, with 13 bases between them. Looked up from germline, CDR1 is SGHNT and CDR2 is YENEEA. The CDR3 runs 15 residues. The CDR3 DNA is TGTGCCAGCAGCTTACTTCCCCAGAGGCCCTACGAGCAGTACTTC. Protein sequence: CASSLLPQRPYEQYF.

The rearrangement uses TRBV7-9 and TRBJ2-3, with 7 positions matching TRBD1. Germline CDR1 SEHNR, CDR2 FQNEAQ (reference sequence). The CDR3 runs 14 residues. Unmatched junction bases numbered 3, after V lost 4 bases and J lost 2 bases. The CDR3 DNA sequence: TGTGCCAGCAGCTCCACAGGGGTCACAGATACGCAGTATTTT. Protein sequence: CASSSTGVTDTQYF.

This sequence joins TRBV30 and TRBJ2-7; TRBD1 agrees at 9 bases. The ends lost 6 bases at V and 1 base at J; junction bases unmatched: 13. CDR1 and CDR2 from the germline V gene are GTSNPN and SVGIG (reference sequence). The CDR3 totals 16 residues. CDR3 protein: CACQIRRTGVSYEQYF. The CDR3 region has the DNA TGTGCCTGCCAGATTCGAAGGACAGGGGTTTCCTACGAGCAGTACTTC.

The rearrangement links TRBV4-2 to TRBJ1-1; D not certain. CDR1 and CDR2 (germline): LGHNA, YNFKEQ. V was shortened by 4 bases and J by 1 base, with 13 bases between the two germline ends. This CDR3 contains 15 residues. The CDR3 region is CASSPKPGRNTEAFF. CDR3 nucleotides: TGTGCCAGCAGCCCGAAACCCGGGAGGAACACTGAAGCTTTCTTT.

This clone is a singleton in its sample. The chain uses TRBV18 and TRBJ2-7; D perhaps matches TRBD1 (6 bases). Germline lookup yields CDR1 KGHSH and CDR2 LQKENI. V was clipped by 2 bases and J by 5 bases, with 16 bases between them. The CDR3 is 15 residues long. The CDR3 spells CASSPSSGRGNEQYF. The CDR3 bases are TGTGCCAGCTCACCATCGTCTGGCAGGGGAAACGAGCAGTACTTC.

In this sample, this clone turned up once. The chain recombines TRBV18 with TRBJ2-5, with 9 positions matching TRBD1. V dropped 3 bases and J dropped 7; count of bases not matched to a gene: 9. The V gene's germline CDR1 is KGHSH and CDR2 LQKENI. The CDR3 contains 15 residues. The chain's CDR3 is CASSPAGTGSATQYF. As DNA, the CDR3 is TGTGCCAGCTCACCCGCCGGGACAGGGTCGGCGACCCAGTACTTC.

The chain links TRBV29-1 to TRBJ1-3; 10 bases are a match to TRBD1. Germline lookup yields CDR1 SQVTM and CDR2 ANQGSEA. This CDR3 has 15 amino acids. CDR3 amino acids: CRGTNGTGDRDAIYF. The CDR3 nucleotides are TGCAGGGGCACTAACGGGACAGGGGACCGTGATGCCATATATTTT.